The 21 T cell receptor beta chains below come from one sample, sequenced in a study of cytomegalovirus exposure and HLA in healthy donors. Measured with immunoSEQ multiplex PCR; TCRdb has only the in-frame clones, and not every one. The sample records approximately 160,000 clones, 85% being singletons. The sample was PBMCs. The receptor source for this set is a man aged 25 to 40 in good health and CMV-seropositive.

This chain connects TRBV10-1 to TRBJ1-3, with TRBD1 as a possible D gene (6 bases). CDR3 length: 16 residues. V was clipped by 4 bases and J by 0 bases, with 13 bases between them. The germline V gene encodes CDR1 WNHNN and CDR2 SYGVQD (reference sequence). The CDR3 region has the DNA TGCGCCAGCAGTGGCGGCGGACAGAGCTCTGGAAACACCATATATTTT. It yields the protein CASSGGGQSSGNTIYF.

The rearrangement uses TRBV2 and TRBJ1-4, with 7 bases lining up with TRBD1. CDR3 size: 12 residues. CDR1 is SNHLY, CDR2 FYNNEI, per germline. V lost 8 bases to trimming and J lost 7 bases; unmatched junction nucleotides: 4. The CDR3 bases are TGTGCCAGCGAAGGGACAGTTGAAAAACTGTTTTTT. Encoded protein: CASEGTVEKLFF.

V and J are TRBV5-4 and TRBJ2-7; D is possibly TRBD1 (6 bases). Per germline, CDR1 SGHNT and CDR2 YYREEE (reference sequence). This CDR3 has 15 residues. Trimming left V 4 bases short and J 2 bases short, with 16 bases between. CDR3 protein: CASSQGVAGAYEQYF. In nucleotides, the CDR3 is TGTGCCAGCAGCCAGGGCGTTGCAGGGGCCTACGAGCAGTACTTC.

In its sample, this clone was seen once. This chain uses TRBV4-3 with TRBJ2-2; maybe TRBD1 (6 bases). Germline CDR1 and CDR2: LGHNA and YSLEER. The V end lost 3 bases, the J end lost 4 bases, and 12 bases lay between the germline ends. The CDR3 totals 15 residues. CDR3 in DNA: TGCGCCAGCAGCCAGGACAGAGCCTTCACCGGGGAGCTGTTTTTT. The encoded protein is CASSQDRAFTGELFF.

The V gene is TRBV10-3, the J gene TRBJ2-1, with a tentative D call TRBD2 (6 bases). Germline assignment: CDR1 ENHRY and CDR2 SYGVKD. The length of the CDR3 is 17 residues. Trimming removed 10 bases at V and 0 bases at J, with 22 bases between. The CDR3 reads CATAAGSGLSSYNEQFF. The CDR3 DNA reads as TGTGCCACCGCCGCCGGGAGCGGGCTAAGCTCCTACAATGAGCAGTTCTTC.

This clone turned up a few times. The gene calls are TRBV7-9 and TRBJ1-5; D unclear. V gave up 2 bases and J gave up 1 base, with 9 bases separating them. The CDR3 is 15 amino acids. Germline V lookup: CDR1 SEHNR, CDR2 FQNEAQ (reference sequence). The CDR3 here is CASSLNSISNQPQHF. The CDR3 DNA follows: TGTGCCAGCAGCTTAAACTCTATAAGCAATCAGCCCCAGCATTTT.

V is TRBV7-8 and J is TRBJ1-2; 7 nucleotides line up with TRBD1. The CDR3 consists of 14 residues. Germline-derived CDR1 and CDR2 are SGHVS and FQNEAQ. V was pared by 3 bases and J by 8 bases, with 9 bases of the junction left unmatched. Written as DNA, the CDR3 is TGTGCCAGCAGCTTCGTCAGGGGGTCGAAAGGCTACACCTTC. Protein sequence: CASSFVRGSKGYTF.

This clone came up once. The rearrangement joins TRBV6-6 to TRBJ2-7; 8 bases line up with TRBD1. Trimming at V came to 6 bases and at J to 5 bases, leaving 9 bases not matched to a gene. CDR1 and CDR2 (germline): MNHNY, SVGAGI (reference sequence). The length of the CDR3 is 14 residues. CDR3: CASSLRGRSNEQYF. CDR3 DNA: TGTGCCAGCAGCCTCAGGGGGCGAAGTAACGAGCAGTACTTC.

The rearrangement uses TRBV6-5 and TRBJ1-2; no definite D call. This CDR3 is 15 amino acids long. CDR1 and CDR2 (germline): MNHEY, SVGAGI. The V gene lost 2 bases and the J gene lost 2 bases, with 12 bases spanning the gap. This CDR3 is CASSYKLGSNYGYTF. CDR3 in DNA: TGTGCCAGCAGTTACAAGCTGGGCAGCAACTATGGCTACACCTTC.

This clone was observed a few times. This chain links TRBV10-3 with TRBJ2-5; 9 bases fit TRBD2. Germline CDR1 reads ENHRY; CDR2 reads SYGVKD. V was clipped by 0 bases and J by 3 bases; unmatched bases: 17. The CDR3 has 20 amino acids. The CDR3 nucleotides read TGTGCCATCAGTGAGTCGGATCTCCCGACGAGACTAGCGGAGGAAGAGACCCAGTACTTC. It encodes CAISESDLPTRLAEEETQYF.

This chain uses TRBV4-3 with TRBJ2-3; 7 nucleotides match TRBD2. Germline V gene sequence: CDR1 LGHNA, CDR2 YSLEER. V lost 1 base, J lost 3 bases, and 4 bases stayed unmatched. The CDR3 runs to 15 residues. The DNA of the CDR3 is TGCGCCAGCAGCCAAGTGGGGGGGGTAACAGATACGCAGTATTTT. As protein: CASSQVGGVTDTQYF.

The genes are TRBV19 and TRBJ2-7; the D gene is possibly TRBD2 (5 bases). V gave up 0 bases and J gave up 3 bases, with 9 bases separating them. Germline CDR1 is LNHDA and CDR2 is SQIVND (reference sequence). The CDR3 runs to 14 residues. This CDR3 is CASSIDAAGYEQYF. CDR3 DNA: TGTGCCAGTAGTATAGATGCGGCGGGCTACGAGCAGTACTTC.

This clone was detected only a few times. The same CDR3 is also encoded by other DNA sequences in this sample. The chain is built from TRBV10-3 and TRBJ2-7; D may be TRBD1 (5 bases). The CDR3 extends over 14 amino acids. Germline lookup yields CDR1 ENHRY and CDR2 SYGVKD. Trimming removed 0 bases at V and 0 bases at J, with 6 bases between. The CDR3 loop is CAISESDSSYEQYF. CDR3 nucleotide sequence: TGTGCCATCAGTGAGTCAGACAGCTCCTACGAGCAGTACTTC.

J is TRBJ2-7 and V is TRBV5-5; D perhaps matches TRBD1 (6 bases). V was clipped by 4 bases and J by 3 bases, with 17 bases between them. CDR1 and CDR2 (germline): SGHKS, YYEKEE (reference sequence). This CDR3 has 15 amino acids. CDR3 nucleotide sequence: TGTGCCAGCAGCCCTGACGGGGACACCAGCTACGAGCAGTACTTC. Translating it yields CASSPDGDTSYEQYF.

The CDR3 sequence is CASSTGLAGGLYTQYF. CDR3 DNA: TGTGCCAGTAGTACCGGACTAGCGGGGGGGCTGTATACGCAGTATTTT. V gene TRBV19 combines with J gene TRBJ2-3; 15 bases map to TRBD2. The length of the CDR3 is 16 residues. Germline V lookup: CDR1 LNHDA, CDR2 SQIVND (reference sequence). With 4 bases clipped from V and 7 bases from J, the junction kept 6 bases outside the gene matches.

V and J are TRBV7-9 and TRBJ1-1; the D gene is possibly TRBD1 (5 bases). Trimming took 1 base from V and 3 from J, leaving 12 bases between them. The CDR3 runs to 15 residues. Per germline, CDR1 SEHNR and CDR2 FQNEAQ (reference sequence). DNA of the CDR3: TGTGCCAGCAGCTTAGAATCCGGGGGGTACACTGAAGCTTTCTTT. It encodes CASSLESGGYTEAFF.

This clone was detected a few times. The rearrangement uses TRBV5-1 and TRBJ1-6; TRBD1 matches at 7 bases. This CDR3 spans 15 amino acids. Trimming removed 3 bases from V and 8 bases from J; junction bases left unmatched: 8. Germline V gives CDR1 SGHRS, CDR2 YFSETQ. The CDR3 spells CASSSGQVYDSPLHF. The CDR3 DNA is TGCGCCAGCAGCTCCGGACAGGTCTACGATTCACCCCTCCACTTT.

V usage is TRBV19 and J usage is TRBJ1-3, with 8 bases matching TRBD1. The CDR3 consists of 15 residues. Germline V lookup: CDR1 LNHDA, CDR2 SQIVND (reference sequence). With 5 bases clipped from V and 2 bases from J, the junction kept 5 bases outside the gene matches. CDR3 coding DNA: TGTGCCAGTAGTCTGCTCAGGGGGCCTGGAAACACCATATATTTT. This gives the protein CASSLLRGPGNTIYF.

The chain couples TRBV19 to TRBJ1-5, with 7 bases matching TRBD1. The CDR3 is made up of 14 amino acids. V shed 4 bases, J shed 7 bases, and the junction held 7 bases outside the gene matches. Germline V gene sequence: CDR1 LNHDA, CDR2 SQIVND (reference sequence). The CDR3: CASSTPTGYQPQHF. CDR3 nucleotides: TGTGCCAGTAGTACCCCGACAGGGTACCAGCCCCAGCATTTT.

V usage is TRBV10-1 and J usage is TRBJ2-7; 7 bases align to TRBD1. CDR1 and CDR2 from the germline V gene are WNHNN and SYGVQD (reference sequence). This CDR3 region has 14 residues. After removal of 5 bases from V and 5 bases from J, the junction contained 9 bases not matched to a gene. The CDR3 is CASSIDRVTNEQYF. The CDR3 DNA sequence: TGCGCCAGCAGTATAGACAGGGTGACTAACGAGCAGTACTTC.

The V call is TRBV7-9, the J call TRBJ2-3; 7 nucleotides agree with TRBD2. The germline V gene encodes CDR1 SEHNR and CDR2 FQNEAQ (reference sequence). This CDR3 is built from 14 residues. The V segment lost 7 bases and the J segment 5 bases; nucleotides outside the gene matches: 9. The CDR3: CASTGRDYKDTQYF. The CDR3 DNA follows: TGTGCCAGCACGGGCAGGGACTACAAAGATACGCAGTATTTT.